This TCR beta chain was documented in a study of blood T cells in healthy people across ages. About the research overall: The template switching approach captured approximately one barcoded beta molecule for every two T cells. Whole-study findings and limits: Total diversity from one million sequenced T cells was likely underestimated. Relative to aged donors, long-lived donors carried more naive CD4+ cells and displayed higher diversity. Age brought a roughly linear fall in TCR beta diversity measured per million T cells.

Of note for this clonotype: The antigen is unknown.

Using a J-beta primer mix together with a sample-barcoded 5' primer, a second PCR was run for roughly 7 to 11 cycles. TCRdb re-called the 5' RACE reads through MiXCR, storing one row per CDR3 protein. The sample has 550,000 to 600,000 distinct CDR3 sequences, 45% to 55% seen once; the top ten hold about 22%. The CDR3 has 13 amino acids. V lost 5 bases and J 4 bases, leaving 11 bases between the germline ends. This clonotype was sampled from an elderly man in good health. The chain couples TRBV12-3 or TRBV12-4 to TRBJ1-2; no firm D call. The sequencing sample was made of blood. CDR3 nucleotides: TGTGCCAGCAGTGCCGTCTCCCCCTATGGCTACACCTTC. This sequence encodes CASSAVSPYGYTF.